One T cell receptor (beta chain) is described in this entry. A much larger clone differs from this one at a single base, so this may be a read error. The CDR3 spans 12 residues. The germline gives CDR1 MDHEN, CDR2 SYDVKM. Time point meaning: sample taken at primary tumor resection. In each case, whole RNA from tumor, nontumor lung or frozen PBMC was sequenced unsorted. The sample is drawn from a study of spatial heterogeneity in lung cancer. Using its own MiXCR run on the 5' RACE reads, TCRdb lists one record per CDR3 protein. The sample holds some 70,000 distinct CDR3 sequences, roughly 15% seen once.

The chain uses TRBV28 and TRBJ1-1, with D unclear. This TCR came from a male donor with early-stage non-small cell lung cancer. The sample consisted of PBMCs, taken at surgery. The CDR3 is CASSTTDRIGPF. The CDR3 nucleotides read TGTGCCAGCAGTACAACAGACCGTATCGGTCCCTTT. Based on the CDR3 plus reference TRBV28 and TRBJ1-1, the full variable domain is DVKVTQSSRYLVKRTGEKVFLECVQDMDHENMFWYRQDPGLGLRLIYFSYDVKMKEKGDIPEGYSVSREKKERFSLILESASTNQTSMYLCASSTTDRIGPFGQGTRLTVV.